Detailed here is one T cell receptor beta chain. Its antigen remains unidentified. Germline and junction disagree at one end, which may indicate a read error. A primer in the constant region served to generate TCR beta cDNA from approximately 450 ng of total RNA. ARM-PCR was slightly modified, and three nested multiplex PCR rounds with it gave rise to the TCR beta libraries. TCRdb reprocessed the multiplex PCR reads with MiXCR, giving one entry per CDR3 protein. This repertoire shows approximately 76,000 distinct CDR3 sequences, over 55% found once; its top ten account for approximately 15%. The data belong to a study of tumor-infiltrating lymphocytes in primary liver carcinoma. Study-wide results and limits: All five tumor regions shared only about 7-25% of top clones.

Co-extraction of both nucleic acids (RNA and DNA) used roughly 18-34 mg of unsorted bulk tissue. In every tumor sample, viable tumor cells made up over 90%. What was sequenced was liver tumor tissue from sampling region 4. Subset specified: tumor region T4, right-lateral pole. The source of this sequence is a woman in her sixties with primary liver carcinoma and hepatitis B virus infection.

This chain's CDR3 is CASSPMGAGGQRTGELFF. CDR3 nucleotide sequence: TGTGCCAGCAGCCCCATGGGGGCGGGAGGGCAGAGAACCGGGGAGCTTTTTTTT. The chain joins TRBV12-3 or TRBV12-4 to TRBJ2-2, with 9 bases matching TRBD2. This CDR3 has 18 amino acids.